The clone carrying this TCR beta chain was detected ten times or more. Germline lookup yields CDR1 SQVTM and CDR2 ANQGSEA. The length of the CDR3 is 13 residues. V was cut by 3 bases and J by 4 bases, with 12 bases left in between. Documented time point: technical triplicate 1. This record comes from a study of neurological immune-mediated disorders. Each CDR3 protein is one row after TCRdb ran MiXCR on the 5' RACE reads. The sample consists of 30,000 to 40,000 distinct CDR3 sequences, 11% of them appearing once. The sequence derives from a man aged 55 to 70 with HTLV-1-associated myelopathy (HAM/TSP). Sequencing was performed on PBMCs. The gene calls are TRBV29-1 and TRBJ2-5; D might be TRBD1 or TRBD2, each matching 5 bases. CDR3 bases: TGCAGCGTTGATAAGGGGAGTGGAGAGACCCAGTACTTC. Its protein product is CSVDKGSGETQYF.